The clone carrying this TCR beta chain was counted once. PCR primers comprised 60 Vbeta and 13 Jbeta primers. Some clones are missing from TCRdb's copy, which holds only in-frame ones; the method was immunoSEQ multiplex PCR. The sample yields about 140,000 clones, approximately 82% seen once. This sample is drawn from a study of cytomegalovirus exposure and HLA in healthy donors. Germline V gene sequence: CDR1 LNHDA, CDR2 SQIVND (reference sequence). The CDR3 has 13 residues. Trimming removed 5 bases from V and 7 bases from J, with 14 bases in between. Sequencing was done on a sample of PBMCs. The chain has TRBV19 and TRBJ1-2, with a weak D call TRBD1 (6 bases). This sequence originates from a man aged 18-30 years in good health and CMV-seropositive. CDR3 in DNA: TGTGCCAGTAGTCCCAGGGGAATTCTTGGCTACACCTTC. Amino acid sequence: CASSPRGILGYTF. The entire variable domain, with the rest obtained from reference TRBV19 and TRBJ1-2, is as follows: DGGITQSPKYLFRKEGQNVTLSCEQNLNHDAMYWYRQDPGQGLRLIYYSQIVNDFQKGDIAEGYSVSREKKESFPLTVTSAQKNPTAFYLCASSPRGILGYTFGSGTRLTVV.